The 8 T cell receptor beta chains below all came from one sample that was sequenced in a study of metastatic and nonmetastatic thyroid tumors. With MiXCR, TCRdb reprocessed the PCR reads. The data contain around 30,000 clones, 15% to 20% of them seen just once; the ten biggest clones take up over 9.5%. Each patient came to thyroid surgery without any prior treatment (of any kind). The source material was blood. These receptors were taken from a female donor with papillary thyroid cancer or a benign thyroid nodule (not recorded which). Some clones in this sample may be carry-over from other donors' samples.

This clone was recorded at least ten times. CDR3 nucleotides: TGTGCCAGCCGACGGACATATACTAATGAAAAACTGTTTTTT. It specifies CASRRTYTNEKLFF. The chain combines TRBV2 with TRBJ1-4; perhaps TRBD1 as D (5 bases). Per germline, CDR1 SNHLY and CDR2 FYNNEI. Trimming pared 8 bases from V and 2 bases from J, leaving 12 bases between. There are 14 residues in the CDR3.

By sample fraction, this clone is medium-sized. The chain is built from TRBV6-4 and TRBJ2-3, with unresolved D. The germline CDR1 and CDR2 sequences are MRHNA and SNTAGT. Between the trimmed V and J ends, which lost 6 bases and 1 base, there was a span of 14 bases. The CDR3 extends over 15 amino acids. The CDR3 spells CASSAAGSGTDTQYF. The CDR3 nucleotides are TGTGCCAGCAGCGCCGCTGGATCGGGCACAGATACGCAGTATTTT.

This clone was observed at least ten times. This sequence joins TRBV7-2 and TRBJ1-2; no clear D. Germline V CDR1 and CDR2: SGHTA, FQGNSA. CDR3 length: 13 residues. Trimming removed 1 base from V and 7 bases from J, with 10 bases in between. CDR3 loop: CASSLVRAGGYTF. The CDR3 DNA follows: TGTGCCAGCAGCTTAGTGCGGGCGGGTGGCTACACCTTC. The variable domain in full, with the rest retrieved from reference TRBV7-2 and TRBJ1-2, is GAGVSQSPSNKVTEKGKDVELRCDPISGHTALYWYRQSLGQGLEFLIYFQGNSAPDKSGLPSDRFSAERTGGSVSTLTIQRTQQEDSAVYLCASSLVRAGGYTFGSGTRLTVV.

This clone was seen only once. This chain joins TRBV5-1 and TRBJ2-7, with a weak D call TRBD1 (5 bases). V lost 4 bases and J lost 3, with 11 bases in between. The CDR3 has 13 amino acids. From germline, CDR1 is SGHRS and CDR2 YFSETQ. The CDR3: CASSPTTGYEQYF. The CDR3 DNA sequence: TGCGCCAGCAGCCCTACTACAGGCTACGAGCAGTACTTC.

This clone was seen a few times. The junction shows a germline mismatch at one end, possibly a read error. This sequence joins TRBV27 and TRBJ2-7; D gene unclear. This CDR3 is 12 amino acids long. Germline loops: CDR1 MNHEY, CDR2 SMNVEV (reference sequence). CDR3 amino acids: CASSFPRGEHYF. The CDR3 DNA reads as TGTGCCAGCAGTTTTCCGAGAGGCGAGCATTATTTC.

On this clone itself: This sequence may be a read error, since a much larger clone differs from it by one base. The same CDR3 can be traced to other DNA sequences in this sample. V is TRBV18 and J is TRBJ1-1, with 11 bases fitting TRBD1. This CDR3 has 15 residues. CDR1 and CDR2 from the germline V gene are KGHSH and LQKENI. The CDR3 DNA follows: TGCGCCAGCTCACTCGGGACAGGGGGTACCACTGAAGCTTTCTTT. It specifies CASSLGTGGTTEAFF. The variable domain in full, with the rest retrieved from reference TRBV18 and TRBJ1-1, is NAGVMQNPRHLVRRRGQEARLRCSPMKGHSHVYWYRQLPEEGLKFMVYLQKENIIDESGMPKERFSAEFPKEGPSILRIQQVVRGDSAAYFCASSLGTGGTTEAFFGQGTRLTVV.

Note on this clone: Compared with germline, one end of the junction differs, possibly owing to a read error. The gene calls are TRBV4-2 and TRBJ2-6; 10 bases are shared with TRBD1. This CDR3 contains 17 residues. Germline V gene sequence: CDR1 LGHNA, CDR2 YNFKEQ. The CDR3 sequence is CASRRGQGPSVANVLTF. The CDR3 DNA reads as TGTGCCAGCAGAAGGGGACAGGGGCCTTCTGTGGCCAACGTCCTGACTTTC.

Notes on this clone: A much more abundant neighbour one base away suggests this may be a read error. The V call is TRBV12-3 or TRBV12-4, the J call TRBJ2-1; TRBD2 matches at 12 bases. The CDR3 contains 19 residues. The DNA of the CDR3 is TGTGCCATCAGTTTAGTTCTGACTAGCGGGAGAATTTCGGTTAGTGAGCAGTTCTTC. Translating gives CAISLVLTSGRISVSEQFF.